The source of this TCR beta chain is a study of T cells in women clearing cervical HPV infection. On this clone itself: Coverage ceases 3 residues before the CDR3 finishes, and the germline J gene fills in the end.

Sequencing used immunoSEQ multiplex PCR; TCRdb keeps in-frame clones, though not all of them. Its clone listing holds some 43,000 clones. MY09/MY11 PCR detected cervical HPV DNA; dot-blot assigned genotypes. Germline-derived CDR1 and CDR2 are SGHRS and YFSETQ. The CDR3 extends over 14 amino acids. Trimming removed 4 bases from V and 7 bases from J; junction bases left unmatched: 3. The source material was blood buffy coat. The V gene is TRBV5-1, the J gene TRBJ1-6; the match to TRBD1 covers 9 bases. This TCR was sampled from a woman aged 18 to 75 with a cervical HPV16 infection that either progressed to CIN3+ or cleared (not recorded which). CDR3 DNA (partial): TGCGCCAGCAGCCCCGGACAGGGGAATTCACCC. Translating gives CASSPGQGNSP. The full CDR3 protein is CASSPGQGNSPLHF.